Included here is one T cell receptor beta chain sequence, with context. This entry is derived from a study of control samples from healthy donors and cancer patients. Trimming pared 3 bases from V and 0 bases from J, leaving 9 bases between. In germline, CDR1 is MNHEY, CDR2 SMNVEV (reference sequence). The length of the CDR3 is 15 residues. Sequenced by immunoSEQ multiplex PCR; TCRdb stores in-frame clones only, minus some. Among around 100,000 clones, 88% were seen once, and the ten largest hold about 15%. The rearrangement uses TRBV27 and TRBJ1-5; D gene unclear. The TCR sequence derives from a woman in her 70s in good health. Sequenced: blood. CDR3 bases: TGTGCCAGCAGTTTCTCGAGGAGTAGCAATCAGCCCCAGCATTTT. This translates into CASSFSRSSNQPQHF.